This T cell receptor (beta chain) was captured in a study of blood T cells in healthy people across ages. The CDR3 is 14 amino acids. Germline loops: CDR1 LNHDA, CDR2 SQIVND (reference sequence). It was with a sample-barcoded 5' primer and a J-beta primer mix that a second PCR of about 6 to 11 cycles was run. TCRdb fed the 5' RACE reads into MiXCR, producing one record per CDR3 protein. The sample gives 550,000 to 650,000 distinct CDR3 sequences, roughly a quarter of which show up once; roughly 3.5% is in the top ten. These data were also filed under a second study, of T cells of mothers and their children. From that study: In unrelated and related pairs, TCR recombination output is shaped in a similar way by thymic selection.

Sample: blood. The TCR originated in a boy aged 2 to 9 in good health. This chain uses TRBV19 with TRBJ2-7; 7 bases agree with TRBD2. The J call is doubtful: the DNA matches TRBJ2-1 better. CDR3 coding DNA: TGTGCCAGTAGTATCCCGCCTAGCGGCCCAAAGCAGTTCTTC. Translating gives CASSIPPSGPKQFF.